This T cell receptor beta chain was retrieved from a study of T cell responses to AZD1222 COVID-19 vaccine. The V end was cut by 2 bases, the J end by 1 base, with 12 bases between. CDR1 is SGHTA, CDR2 FQGNSA, per germline. This CDR3 region has 17 residues. Only in-frame clones appear in the TCRdb table, and some are missing; sequencing was by immunoSEQ multiplex PCR. The data hold roughly 180,000 clones, with roughly 91% observed a single time. Sequencing used peripheral blood, obtained 28 days after the second AZD1222 dose. This sequence originates from an adult who received the AZD1222 COVID-19 vaccine. The chain has TRBV7-2 and TRBJ1-6, with D possibly TRBD1 on 6 matching bases. The CDR3 nucleotides are TGTGCCAGCAGCTTACAGGGGCAGGGGTCCTATAATTCACCCCTCCACTTT. It translates to CASSLQGQGSYNSPLHF.